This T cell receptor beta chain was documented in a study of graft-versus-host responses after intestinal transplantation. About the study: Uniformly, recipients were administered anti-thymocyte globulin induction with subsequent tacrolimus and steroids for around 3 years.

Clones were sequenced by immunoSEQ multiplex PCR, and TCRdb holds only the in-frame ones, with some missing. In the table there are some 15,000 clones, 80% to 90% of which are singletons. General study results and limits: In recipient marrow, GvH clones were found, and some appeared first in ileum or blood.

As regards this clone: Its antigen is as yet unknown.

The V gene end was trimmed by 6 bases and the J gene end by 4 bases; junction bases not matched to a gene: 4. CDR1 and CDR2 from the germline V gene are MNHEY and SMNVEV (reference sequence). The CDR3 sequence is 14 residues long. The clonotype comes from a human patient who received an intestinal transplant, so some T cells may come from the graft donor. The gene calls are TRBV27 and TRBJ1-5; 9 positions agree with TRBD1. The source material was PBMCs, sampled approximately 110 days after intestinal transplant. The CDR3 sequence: CASSQGQGNQPQHF. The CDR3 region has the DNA TGTGCCAGCAGCCAGGGACAGGGAAATCAGCCCCAGCATTTT.